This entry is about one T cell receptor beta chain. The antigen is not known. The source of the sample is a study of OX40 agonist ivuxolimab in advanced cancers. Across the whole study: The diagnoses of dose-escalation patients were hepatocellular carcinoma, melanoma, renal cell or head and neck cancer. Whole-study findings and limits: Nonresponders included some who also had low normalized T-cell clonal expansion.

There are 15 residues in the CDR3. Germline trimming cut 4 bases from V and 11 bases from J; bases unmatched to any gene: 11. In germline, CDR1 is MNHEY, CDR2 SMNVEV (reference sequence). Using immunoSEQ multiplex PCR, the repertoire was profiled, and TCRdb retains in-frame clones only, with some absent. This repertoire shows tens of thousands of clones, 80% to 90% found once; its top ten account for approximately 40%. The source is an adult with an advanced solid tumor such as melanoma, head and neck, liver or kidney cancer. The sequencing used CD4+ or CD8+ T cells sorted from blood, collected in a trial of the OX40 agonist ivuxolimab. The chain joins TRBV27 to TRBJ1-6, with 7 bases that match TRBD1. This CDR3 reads CASSSWTGGGTPLHF. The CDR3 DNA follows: TGTGCCAGCAGTTCATGGACAGGTGGGGGTACACCCCTCCACTTT.